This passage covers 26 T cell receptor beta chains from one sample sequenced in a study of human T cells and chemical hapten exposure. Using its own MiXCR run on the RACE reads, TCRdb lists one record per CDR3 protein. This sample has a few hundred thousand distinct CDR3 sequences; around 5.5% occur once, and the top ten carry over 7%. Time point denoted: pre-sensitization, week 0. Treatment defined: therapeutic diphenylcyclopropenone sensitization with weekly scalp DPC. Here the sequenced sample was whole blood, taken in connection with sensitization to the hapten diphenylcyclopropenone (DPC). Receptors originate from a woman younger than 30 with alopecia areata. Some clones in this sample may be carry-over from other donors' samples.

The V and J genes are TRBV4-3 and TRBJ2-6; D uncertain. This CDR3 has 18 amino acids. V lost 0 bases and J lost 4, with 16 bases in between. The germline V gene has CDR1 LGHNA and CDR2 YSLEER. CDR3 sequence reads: CASSQEGPDEFGANVLTF. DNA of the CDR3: TGCGCCAGCAGCCAAGAGGGTCCGGACGAGTTCGGGGCCAACGTCCTGACTTTC.

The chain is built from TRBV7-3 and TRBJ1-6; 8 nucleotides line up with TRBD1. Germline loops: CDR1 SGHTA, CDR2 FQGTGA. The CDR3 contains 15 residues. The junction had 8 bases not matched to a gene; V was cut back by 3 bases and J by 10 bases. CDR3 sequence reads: CASSLTGAGESPLHF. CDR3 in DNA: TGTGCCAGCAGCTTGACAGGGGCCGGTGAATCACCCCTCCACTTT.

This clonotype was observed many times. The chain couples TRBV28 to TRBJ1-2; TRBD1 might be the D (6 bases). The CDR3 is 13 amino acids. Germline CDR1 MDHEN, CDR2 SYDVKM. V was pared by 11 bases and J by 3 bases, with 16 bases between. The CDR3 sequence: CAVVEGDDYGYTF. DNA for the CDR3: TGTGCCGTTGTTGAGGGGGACGACTATGGCTACACCTTC.

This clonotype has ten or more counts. The DNA of the CDR3 is TGTGCCAGCAGCTTAGTAGCGACCGGGGAGCTGTTTTTT. Protein: CASSLVATGELFF. The chain employs TRBV7-2 and TRBJ2-2; tentatively, D is TRBD2 (5 bases). CDR3 length equals 13 residues. Per germline, CDR1 SGHTA and CDR2 FQGNSA. V shed 1 base and J shed 5 bases, with 5 bases lying between them.

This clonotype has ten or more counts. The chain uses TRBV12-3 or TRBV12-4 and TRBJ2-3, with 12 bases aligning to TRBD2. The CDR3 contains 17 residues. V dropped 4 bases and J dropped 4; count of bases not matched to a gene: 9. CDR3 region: CASSYASGGAGADTQYF. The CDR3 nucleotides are TGTGCCAGCAGTTACGCTAGCGGGGGGGCCGGAGCAGATACGCAGTATTTT.

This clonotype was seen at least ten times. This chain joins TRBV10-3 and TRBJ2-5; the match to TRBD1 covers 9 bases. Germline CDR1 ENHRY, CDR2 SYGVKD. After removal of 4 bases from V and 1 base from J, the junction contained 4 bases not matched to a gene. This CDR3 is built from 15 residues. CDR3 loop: CAISASTGGQETQYF. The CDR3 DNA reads TGTGCCATCAGTGCCTCGACAGGGGGCCAAGAGACCCAGTACTTC.

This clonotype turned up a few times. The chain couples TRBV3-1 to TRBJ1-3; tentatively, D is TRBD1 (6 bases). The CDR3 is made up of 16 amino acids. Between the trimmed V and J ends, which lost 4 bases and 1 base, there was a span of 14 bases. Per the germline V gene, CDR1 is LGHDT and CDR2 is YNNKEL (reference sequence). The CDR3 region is CASSPLVGTSGNTIYF. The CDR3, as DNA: TGTGCCAGCAGCCCTTTAGTAGGGACATCTGGAAACACCATATATTTT.

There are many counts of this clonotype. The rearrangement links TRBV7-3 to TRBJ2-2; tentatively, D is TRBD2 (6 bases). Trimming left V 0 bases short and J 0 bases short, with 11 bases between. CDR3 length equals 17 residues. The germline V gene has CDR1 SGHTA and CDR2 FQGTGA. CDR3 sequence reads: CASSLTGGAANTGELFF. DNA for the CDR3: TGTGCCAGCAGCTTAACGGGGGGAGCTGCGAACACCGGGGAGCTGTTTTTT.

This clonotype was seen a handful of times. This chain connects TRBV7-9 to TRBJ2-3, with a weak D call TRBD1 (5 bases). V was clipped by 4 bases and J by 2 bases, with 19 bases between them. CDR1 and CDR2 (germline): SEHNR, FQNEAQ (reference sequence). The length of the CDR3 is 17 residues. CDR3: CASSSPWAGRSTDTQYF. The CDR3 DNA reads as TGTGCCAGCAGCTCCCCATGGGCAGGGCGGTCCACAGATACGCAGTATTTT.

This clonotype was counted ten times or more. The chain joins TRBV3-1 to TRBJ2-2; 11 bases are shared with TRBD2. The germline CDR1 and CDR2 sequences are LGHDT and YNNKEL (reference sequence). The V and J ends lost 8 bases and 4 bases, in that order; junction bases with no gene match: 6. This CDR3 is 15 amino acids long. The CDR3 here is CASGSSGGPTGELFF. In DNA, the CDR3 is TGTGCCAGCGGATCTAGCGGGGGGCCCACCGGGGAGCTGTTTTTT.

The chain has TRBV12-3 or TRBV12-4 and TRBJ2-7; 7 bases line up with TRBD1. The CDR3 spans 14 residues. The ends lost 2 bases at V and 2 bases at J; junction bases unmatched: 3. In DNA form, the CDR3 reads TGTGCCAGCAGTTTAACAGGGGATACCTACGAGCAGTACTTC. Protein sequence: CASSLTGDTYEQYF.

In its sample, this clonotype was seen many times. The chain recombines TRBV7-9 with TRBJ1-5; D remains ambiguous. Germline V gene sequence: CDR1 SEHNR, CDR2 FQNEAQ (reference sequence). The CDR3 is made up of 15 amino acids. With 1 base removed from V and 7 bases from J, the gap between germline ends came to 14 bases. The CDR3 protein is CASSLGGLRIQPQHF. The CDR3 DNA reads TGTGCCAGCAGCTTAGGCGGTCTTAGGATCCAGCCCCAGCATTTT.

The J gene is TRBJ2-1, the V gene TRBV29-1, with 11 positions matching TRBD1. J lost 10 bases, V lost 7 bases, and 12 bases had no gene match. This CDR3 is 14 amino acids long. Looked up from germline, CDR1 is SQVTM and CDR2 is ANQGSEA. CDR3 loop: CSAEGQGAVGEQFF. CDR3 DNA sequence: TGCAGCGCCGAAGGACAGGGGGCTGTAGGCGAGCAGTTCTTC.

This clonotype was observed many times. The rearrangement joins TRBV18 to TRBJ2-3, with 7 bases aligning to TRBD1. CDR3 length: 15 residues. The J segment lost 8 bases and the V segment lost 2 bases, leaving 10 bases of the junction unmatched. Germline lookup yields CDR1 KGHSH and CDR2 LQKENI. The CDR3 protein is CASSPSPDRATTQYF. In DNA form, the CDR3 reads TGTGCCAGCTCACCAAGTCCCGACAGGGCTACTACGCAGTATTTT.

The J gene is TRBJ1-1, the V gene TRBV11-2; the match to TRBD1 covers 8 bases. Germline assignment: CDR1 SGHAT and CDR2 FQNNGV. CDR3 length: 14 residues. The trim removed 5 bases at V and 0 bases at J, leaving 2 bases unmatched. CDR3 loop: CASSETGVNTEAFF. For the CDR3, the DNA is TGTGCCAGCAGCGAGACAGGGGTGAACACTGAAGCTTTCTTT.

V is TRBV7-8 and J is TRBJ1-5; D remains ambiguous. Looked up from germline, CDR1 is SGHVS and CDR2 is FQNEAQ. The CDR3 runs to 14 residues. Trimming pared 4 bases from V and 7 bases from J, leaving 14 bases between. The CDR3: CASSSLIGWQPQHF. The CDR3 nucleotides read TGTGCCAGCAGCTCGCTTATTGGTTGGCAGCCCCAGCATTTT.

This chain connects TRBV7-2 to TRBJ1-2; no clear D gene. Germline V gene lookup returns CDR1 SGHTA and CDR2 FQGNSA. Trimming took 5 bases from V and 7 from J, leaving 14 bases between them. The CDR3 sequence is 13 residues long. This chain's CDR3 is CASSHEVRSGYTF. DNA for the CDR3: TGTGCCAGCAGCCATGAGGTTCGTAGTGGCTACACCTTC.

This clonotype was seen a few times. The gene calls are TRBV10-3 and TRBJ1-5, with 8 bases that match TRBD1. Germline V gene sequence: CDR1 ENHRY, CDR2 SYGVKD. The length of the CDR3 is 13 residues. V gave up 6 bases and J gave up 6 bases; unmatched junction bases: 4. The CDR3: CAIRGQGGQPQHF. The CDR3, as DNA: TGTGCCATCAGAGGACAGGGCGGTCAGCCCCAGCATTTT.

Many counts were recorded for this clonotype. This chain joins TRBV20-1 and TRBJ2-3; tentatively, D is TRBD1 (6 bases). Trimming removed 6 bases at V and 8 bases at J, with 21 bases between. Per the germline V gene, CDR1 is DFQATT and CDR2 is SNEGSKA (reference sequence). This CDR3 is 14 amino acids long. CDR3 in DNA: TGCAGTGCACGGGACATTGGTATTAGGGGTACGCAGTATTTT. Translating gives CSARDIGIRGTQYF.

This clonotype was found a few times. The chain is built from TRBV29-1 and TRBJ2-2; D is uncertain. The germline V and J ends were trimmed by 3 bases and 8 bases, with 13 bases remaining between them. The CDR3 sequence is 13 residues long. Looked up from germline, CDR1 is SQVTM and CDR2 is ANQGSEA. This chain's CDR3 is CSVEVLTPGELFF. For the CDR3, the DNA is TGCAGCGTTGAGGTGTTGACTCCAGGGGAGCTGTTTTTT.

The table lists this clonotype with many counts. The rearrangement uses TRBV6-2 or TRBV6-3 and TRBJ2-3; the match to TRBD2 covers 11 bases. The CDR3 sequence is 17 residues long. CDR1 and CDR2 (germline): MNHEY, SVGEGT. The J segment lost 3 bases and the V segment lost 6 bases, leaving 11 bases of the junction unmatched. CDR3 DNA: TGTGCCAGCAGCCCGCCCGGGCTAGCGGGGGGTACAGATACGCAGTATTTT. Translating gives CASSPPGLAGGTDTQYF.

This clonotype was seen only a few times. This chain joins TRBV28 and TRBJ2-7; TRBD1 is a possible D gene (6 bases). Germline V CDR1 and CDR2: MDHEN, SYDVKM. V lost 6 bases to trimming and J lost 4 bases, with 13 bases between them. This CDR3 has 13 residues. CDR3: CASSLRGMYEQYF. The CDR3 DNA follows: TGTGCCAGCAGCCTCAGGGGCATGTACGAGCAGTACTTC.

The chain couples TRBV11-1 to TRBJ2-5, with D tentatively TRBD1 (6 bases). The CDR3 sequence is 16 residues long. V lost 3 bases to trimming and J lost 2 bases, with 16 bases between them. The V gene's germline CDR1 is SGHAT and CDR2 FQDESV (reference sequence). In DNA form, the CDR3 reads TGTGCCAGCAGCTTTGTGTCCGACAGGCCTCAAGAGACCCAGTACTTC. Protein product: CASSFVSDRPQETQYF.

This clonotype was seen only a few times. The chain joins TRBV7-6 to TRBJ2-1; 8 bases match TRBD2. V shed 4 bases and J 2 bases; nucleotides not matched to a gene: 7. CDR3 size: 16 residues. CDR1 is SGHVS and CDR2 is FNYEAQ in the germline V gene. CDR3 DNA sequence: TGTGCCAGCAGCTCAATAGCGGGGCAGGCCTACAATGAGCAGTTCTTC. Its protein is CASSSIAGQAYNEQFF.

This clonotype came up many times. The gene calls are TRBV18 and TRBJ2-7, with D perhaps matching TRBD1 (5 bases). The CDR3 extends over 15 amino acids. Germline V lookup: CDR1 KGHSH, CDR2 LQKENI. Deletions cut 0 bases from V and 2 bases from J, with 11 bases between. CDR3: CASSPPARTTYEQYF. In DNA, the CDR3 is TGTGCCAGCTCACCACCGGCGAGGACAACCTACGAGCAGTACTTC.

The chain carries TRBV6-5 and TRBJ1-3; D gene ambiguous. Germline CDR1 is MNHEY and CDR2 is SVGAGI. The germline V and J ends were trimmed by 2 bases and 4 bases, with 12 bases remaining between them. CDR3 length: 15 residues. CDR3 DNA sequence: TGTGCCAGCAGTTACAGGGTTGGAGGCGGAAACACCATATATTTT. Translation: CASSYRVGGGNTIYF.